The T cell receptor beta chain under discussion was sequenced for a study of cytomegalovirus exposure and HLA in healthy donors (dated 2017 in TCRdb). Context from the whole study: According to an earlier analysis of 450 to 650 of the donors, 150 million to 200 million T cells yielded 117 million unique TCR beta sequences and approximately 280 Gb of sequence data. Class I and class II HLA loci were covered by the typing at four-digit resolution. The study used immunosequencing to profile the T cell repertoires of 670 or so subjects and linked those repertoires to cytomegalovirus serostatus. Across under 500 genotyped donors of the cohort, an average of about 220,000 unique TCR beta nucleotide sequences per donor were sequenced, and roughly 20% of those sequences were non-productive. In a later analysis, previously published TCR beta repertoires from 670 or so donors were re-analyzed and high-resolution HLA genotyping was added so that TCR occurrence patterns could be studied. The study aimed to test whether signatures of past pathogen exposure could be identified by cataloging public T cell receptors. Besides the first cohort of more than 650 subjects, a separate validation cohort made up of roughly 120 different subjects was used. Typing coverage varied by locus: roughly 629-640 donors for A, B, C, DRB1 and DQB1; roughly 520 for DQA1; over 600 for DPA1; roughly 450 for DPB1. An early release that covered fewer than 800 HLA-typed donors contained approximately 300 gigabases of sequencing data and approximately 85 million unique TCR sequences. The later analysis used no new phenotypic data to find candidate immune exposures, relying instead on TCR beta sequences and their occurrence across donors. Donor age, sex, ethnicity and CMV serostatus were collected together with the repertoire data. The genetic ancestry cluster associated with self-reported Caucasian donors included 81% of the 350 to 500 genotyped donors. All discovery cohort repertoires had been generated using a single sequencing platform. High-throughput TCR immunosequencing, statistical association of individual TCRs with disease status, and machine learning were combined to predict cytomegalovirus infection status. Because of strong linkage in the cohort, five DR-DQ haplotypes were treated as single units for association and clustering. A later genetic analysis took genome-wide SNP genotypes for about three fifths of the 666 donors and used that subset as a discovery cohort. An earlier analysis of around 540 of the donors applied high-throughput TCR beta sequencing to assess whether each TCR beta V gene segment acted as functional or pseudogenic.

CDR1 SGHAT and CDR2 FQDESV are derived from the germline V gene (reference sequence). At the junction V is shortened by 3 bases and J by 2 bases, with 12 bases in between. The CDR3 spans 15 residues, from the cysteine through the phenylalanine. Only the CDR3 part of the read is kept: 45 bases, read in frame from the first base. Comment on this clone: Its antigen remains unidentified. No much larger clone exists at a distance of one base, and base qualities are not known.

The library was generated by the immunoSEQ multiplex PCR assay. For the multiplex PCR, a mixture combining 60 forward primers for TCR Vbeta segments and 13 reverse primers for TCR Jbeta segments was used. A multiplex PCR assay on genomic DNA amplified the CDR3 region of rearranged TCR beta genes. Amplified TCR beta libraries were sequenced as 87-base-pair reads on the Illumina HiSeq System. The source study handled its data this way. A later analysis counted tens of millions of unique TCR beta chains across the roughly 700 repertoires, and 9.5 million to 11 million of these chains were shared by at least two donors. A nearest-neighbor algorithm error-corrected the raw reads and collapsed the reads into unique sequences, merging closely related sequences to remove PCR and sequencing errors. V, D and J gene segments were assigned by aligning CDR3 sequences to IMGT reference sequences. For a sequence to be retained, at least a six-nucleotide match to both a V gene segment and a J gene segment was required. Rearrangements were called productive when the CDR3 lacked stop codons and stayed in frame with V and J; all others were non-productive. CDR3 was defined by IMGT convention, running from the second conserved V-encoded cysteine to the conserved J-encoded phenylalanine. Sequences without an unambiguous match to a single V gene segment were excluded from the earlier analysis of almost 600 of the donors. In an earlier analysis of 587 of the donors, a V segment was called functional when productive rearrangements were above 56.7%, and segregating when the standard deviation between donors exceeded 5%. To diagnose cytomegalovirus status from the catalog of TCR beta chain sequences, a statistical classification framework was built. A later analysis assigned V and J genes by comparing TCR nucleotide sequences with IMGT/GENE-DB human TR gene sequences. In a later analysis, CDR3 sequences and most-parsimonious VDJ recombination scenarios were assigned using the TCRdist pipeline. In a later analysis, every TCR beta chain was defined by the combination of its CDR3 amino acid sequence and its V-gene family, and reads without a unique V-gene family were dropped. In a later analysis, nearly 600 highly shared, low-generation-probability nucleotide sequences were removed to address suspected cross-contamination and a sequencing artifact. In a later analysis, a clonal expansion index was calculated for each public chain from normalized within-repertoire ranks of inferred template counts. Generation probabilities in a later analysis came from a VDJ recombination model fitted to out-of-frame rearrangements, and those results were checked against IGoR. In a later analysis, hypergeometric tests were used to score TCR-TCR, TCR-HLA and TCR-CMV co-occurrence, with a repertoire-size bias correction applied to TCR pairs. A later analysis estimated false discovery rates by permuting HLA or CMV assignments 20 times. In a later analysis, co-occurring TCRs were grouped with DBSCAN, and TCRdist sequence similarity was added when clustering was performed within HLA-allele-positive subsets. Repertoires with fewer than 30,000 or more than 120,000 public chains, plus five repertoires with anomalous nucleotide sharing, were excluded from co-occurrence clustering. Imported from immuneACCESS, the table was reduced by TCRdb to in-frame sequences with V and J called. These copies leave out some clones; in studies compared against another copy, an unresolved V gene accounts for under half, and the cause of the remainder is not known. V and J calls and clone size are those listed in that table; D and trimming were worked out from the DNA. This sample lists a few hundred thousand clones; around four fifths were detected once. Together, the top ten hold 2% to 2.5% of the sample.

The cohort was made up of about 610 healthy bone marrow donors. At the time of sampling, every cohort member was nominally healthy, though immune exposures that went unrecorded were likely present. The donor tested CMV seropositive, placing the donor among the 290 or so seropositive members of the cohort. A peripheral blood sample was collected from each donor, and TCR beta sequencing was performed on peripheral blood mononuclear cells. The Qiagen DNeasy Blood Extraction Kit was used to extract genomic DNA from the blood cell samples. Broad study findings and their caveats: A later genetic analysis associated a missense DCLRE1C variant with V-gene and J-gene trimming of TCR beta chains, and an independent cohort replicated the association. In a later analysis, HLA-associated TCR beta chains were found to be more clonally expanded and to have lower generation probabilities than equally common non-associated chains. HLA typing was unavailable for some donors at each locus, so association tests used only the typed subset. When HLA alleles, especially DR and DQ, strongly co-occurred, attributing TCR associations to individual alleles was difficult. Correlated functional status among segregating V segments might be attributable to linkage disequilibrium, but an unknown experimental factor could not be ruled out. The sequencing pipeline was judged likely to have produced a cluster of highly shared sequence variants as a technical artifact. In a later analysis, TCR association rates were found to vary across HLA loci, with the most associated TCRs seen for DRB1 alleles and the fewest for HLA-C alleles. Presence/absence analyses assumed roughly uniform sequencing depth across donors, an assumption that may not hold. Most TCR sequences were observed very rarely across donors, whereas some public TCRs were present in many individuals. In a later analysis, most CMV-associated TCR beta chains were found to appear HLA-restricted, with HLA associations seemingly driven largely by CMV exposure. The classifier was reported to diagnose cytomegalovirus status with high specificity and sensitivity in both the original and validation cohorts. The authors suggested that the approach could potentially be generalized to other disease states and immunological phenotypes. In a later analysis, some 18,000 TCR beta sequences were associated with specific HLA alleles at a false discovery rate of 0.05. In a later genetic analysis, fewer N-insertions in productive TCRs were reported among donors in an Asian-associated ancestry cluster than the approximately 710-donor mean. Several of the top co-occurrence clusters appeared to be linked to parvovirus B19, influenza, CMV and Epstein-Barr virus, according to a later analysis. In an earlier analysis of approximately 590 of the donors, most TCR beta V segments appeared in productive rearrangements about 87% or about 30% of the time, broadly matching IMGT annotations. CMV serostatus was the only immune exposure information available for the cohort. The study gave a list of some 150 TCR beta chains associated with cytomegalovirus. Because counts were too low, more than 15 rarely observed V segments, including chromosome 9 orphons, were left out of the earlier analysis of 500 to 650 of the donors. A few of the identified cytomegalovirus-associated TCR beta chains were confirmed in vitro to be specific for cytomegalovirus antigens. A further reported finding was that TCR beta sequences accurately predicted the HLA-A and HLA-B alleles for most subjects in the first cohort. The 87-base-pair reads could not distinguish some IMGT-functional V segments, including TRBV6-2 and TRBV6-3, so those segments were excluded. This cohort had only TCR beta chains sequenced, and the lack of alpha or paired-chain data limited which features could be detected.

The V and J genes are TRBV11-1 and TRBJ2-3; tentative D gene TRBD2, with 6 bases matching. Sequenced material: PBMCs. The receptor was derived from a woman between 40 and 50 years old in good health and CMV-seropositive. The sequenced DNA is TGTGCCAGCAGCTTCAATCCTAGCGTCACAGATACGCAGTATTTT. Its protein product is CASSFNPSVTDTQYF.